The 32 T cell receptor beta chains below all came from one sample that was sequenced in a study of T cells in localized non-small cell lung cancer. Sequencing was performed with immunoSEQ multiplex PCR; in TCRdb, only in-frame clones are kept and a portion is missing. This sample has approximately 29,000 clones, with around 73% found just once. The sample was peripheral blood, taken before any cancer treatment. These receptors all stem from a male donor older than 55 with stage II squamous cell lung carcinoma.

The chain links TRBV6-1 to TRBJ2-3, with 10 bases matching TRBD2. The germline gives CDR1 MNHNS, CDR2 SASEGT. This CDR3 contains 15 residues. The V and J ends lost 7 bases and 6 bases, in that order; junction bases with no gene match: 10. CDR3 residues: CASNHRLAGSDTQYF. As DNA, the CDR3 is TGTGCCAGCAACCATCGACTAGCGGGCTCGGATACGCAGTATTTT.

The rearrangement links TRBV13 to TRBJ2-2; maybe TRBD2 (5 bases). The CDR3 is 16 residues long. The germline V gene has CDR1 PRHDT and CDR2 FYEKMQ (reference sequence). Trimming removed 0 bases from V and 5 bases from J, with 13 bases in between. The CDR3 DNA is TGTGCCAGCAGCTTAGGCGGGCTAGCTGAGACCGGGGAGCTGTTTTTT. Translation: CASSLGGLAETGELFF.

This clone was observed once. The chain joins TRBV6-6 to TRBJ1-1; a weak D match, TRBD1 (6 bases). This CDR3 region has 15 residues. Between the trimmed V and J ends, which lost 2 bases and 1 base, there was a span of 11 bases. Germline V gives CDR1 MNHNY, CDR2 SVGAGI (reference sequence). CDR3 coding DNA: TGTGCCAGCAGTTACCAGACAGGAGGGAACACTGAAGCTTTCTTT. This encodes CASSYQTGGNTEAFF.

The V gene is TRBV5-5, the J gene TRBJ1-1, with TRBD1 identical over 7 bases. V lost 3 bases, J lost 6 bases, and 2 bases stayed unmatched. In germline, CDR1 is SGHKS, CDR2 YYEKEE (reference sequence). The length of the CDR3 is 12 residues. The CDR3 sequence: CASSSDRPEAFF. In nucleotides, the CDR3 is TGTGCCAGCAGCTCGGACAGGCCTGAAGCTTTCTTT.

The chain is built from TRBV5-1 and TRBJ1-1, with D unclear. Germline V gene lookup returns CDR1 SGHRS and CDR2 YFSETQ. The CDR3 sequence is 13 residues long. V lost 6 bases to trimming and J lost 0 bases, with 9 bases between them. For the CDR3, the DNA is TGCGCCAGCACCTTCAACTTGAACACTGAAGCTTTCTTT. Translating gives CASTFNLNTEAFF.

The rearrangement joins TRBV19 to TRBJ2-1; 9 positions agree with TRBD2. The CDR3 spans 15 residues. The V and J ends lost 7 bases and 7 bases, in that order; junction bases with no gene match: 11. Germline V CDR1 and CDR2: LNHDA, SQIVND (reference sequence). CDR3 coding DNA: TGTGCCAGTACCGTGGGACTAGCCGTTGAGAATGAGCAGTTCTTC. This codes for CASTVGLAVENEQFF.

J is TRBJ1-5 and V is TRBV19, with D perhaps TRBD1 (6 bases). Trimming removed 0 bases at V and 1 base at J, with 7 bases between. This CDR3 comprises 15 residues. From germline, CDR1 is LNHDA and CDR2 SQIVND (reference sequence). CDR3 amino acids: CASSIDRGSNQPQHF. The CDR3 region has the DNA TGTGCCAGTAGTATAGATAGGGGGAGCAATCAGCCCCAGCATTTT.

The chain carries TRBV6-5 and TRBJ1-5, with D unresolved. CDR1 and CDR2 (germline): MNHEY, SVGAGI. This CDR3 spans 15 amino acids. CDR3 region: CHKSPGARSNQPQHF. The CDR3 coding sequence is TGTCACAAGTCGCCGGGAGCCCGTAGCAATCAGCCCCAGCATTTT.

The chain combines TRBV19 with TRBJ2-7; TRBD2 matches at 8 bases. The CDR3 covers 13 residues. V shed 5 bases and J 3 bases; nucleotides not matched to a gene: 3. Germline CDR1 and CDR2: LNHDA and SQIVND (reference sequence). The DNA for the CDR3 is TGTGCCAGTAGTCCCGGGGGGGGCTACGAGCAGTACTTC. This encodes CASSPGGGYEQYF.

J is TRBJ1-5 and V is TRBV28; TRBD1 might be the D (6 bases). Looked up from germline, CDR1 is MDHEN and CDR2 is SYDVKM. The CDR3 loop spans 13 amino acids. The germline V and J ends were trimmed by 2 bases and 5 bases, with 7 bases remaining between them. In DNA, the CDR3 is TGTGCCAGCAGTTTACCAGGGGATCAGCCCCAGCATTTT. Residues: CASSLPGDQPQHF.

The V gene is TRBV7-2, the J gene TRBJ2-1; D perhaps matches TRBD2 (5 bases). The CDR3 has 13 residues. V was clipped by 3 bases and J by 7 bases, with 10 bases between them. Germline-derived CDR1 and CDR2 are SGHTA and FQGNSA. CDR3 DNA: TGTGCCAGCAGCTTCTCGAGGGAAAATGAGCAGTTCTTC. Residues: CASSFSRENEQFF.

This clone appeared once. The genes are TRBV5-1 and TRBJ2-2, with a weak D call TRBD1 (7 bases). CDR3 size: 17 residues. Trimming stripped 4 bases from V and 2 bases from J, with 18 bases between. Per the germline V gene, CDR1 is SGHRS and CDR2 is YFSETQ. The CDR3 reads CASSRRVEGANTGELFF. The CDR3, as DNA: TGCGCCAGCAGCCGGAGAGTGGAGGGGGCAAACACCGGGGAGCTGTTTTTT.

V gene TRBV5-1 combines with J gene TRBJ2-7, with D uncertain. Germline V CDR1 and CDR2: SGHRS, YFSETQ. The CDR3 has 13 amino acids. The V and J ends lost 4 bases and 5 bases respectively, with 13 bases between them. CDR3 bases: TGCGCCAGCAGCCATGCCTGGGGTAACGAGCAGTACTTC. Encoded protein: CASSHAWGNEQYF.

The chain links TRBV10-3 to TRBJ1-2; 7 bases agree with TRBD1. V gave up 7 bases and J gave up 7 bases; unmatched junction bases: 9. CDR1 and CDR2 from the germline V gene are ENHRY and SYGVKD. The CDR3 extends over 13 amino acids. CDR3 nucleotide sequence: TGTGCCATCACTACAGACAGGGATCGTGGCTACACCTTC. Translation: CAITTDRDRGYTF.

The chain uses TRBV2 and TRBJ2-2; D perhaps matches TRBD1 (6 bases). V lost 8 bases, J lost 5 bases, and 6 bases lay in between. Per germline, CDR1 SNHLY and CDR2 FYNNEI. The CDR3 runs to 11 residues. The CDR3 reads CASQGTGELFF. The CDR3 coding sequence is TGTGCCAGCCAGGGGACCGGGGAGCTGTTTTTT.

The CDR3 loop reads CASSPVQGEQFF. In DNA form, the CDR3 reads TGTGCCAGCAGCCCCGTCCAGGGCGAGCAGTTCTTC. The V gene is TRBV6-5, the J gene TRBJ2-1, with a tentative D call TRBD1 (5 bases). From germline, CDR1 is MNHEY and CDR2 SVGAGI. V lost 6 bases to trimming and J lost 10 bases, with 13 bases between them. The CDR3 has 12 residues.

The V call is TRBV30, the J call TRBJ2-3; D gene unclear. The CDR3 contains 12 residues. Germline CDR1 reads GTSNPN; CDR2 reads SVGIG (reference sequence). CDR3 coding DNA: TGTGCGTCGGGTGGGGGCACAGATACGCAGTATTTT. Translation: CASGGGTDTQYF.

Only a few counts were recorded for this clone. The rearrangement links TRBV19 to TRBJ1-2; a possible D gene is TRBD1 (6 bases). The germline V gene has CDR1 LNHDA and CDR2 SQIVND (reference sequence). Trimming took off 4 bases at V and 7 bases at J, with 13 bases between the two ends. The CDR3 length is 13 residues. CDR3 region: CASSTTGSSGYTF. CDR3 nucleotide sequence: TGTGCCAGTAGTACAACAGGGTCCAGTGGCTACACCTTC.

This rearrangement joins TRBV6-5 to TRBJ2-7; 10 nucleotides match TRBD1. The CDR3 contains 14 residues. The J segment lost 2 bases and the V segment lost 6 bases, leaving 4 bases of the junction unmatched. The germline V gene encodes CDR1 MNHEY and CDR2 SVGAGI. The CDR3 DNA reads TGTGCCAGCAGCAGGACAGGGGGAACCTACGAGCAGTACTTC. Translation gives CASSRTGGTYEQYF.

This clone has just a few counts. This chain links TRBV21-1 with TRBJ1-6. TRBV21-1 is recorded as a pseudogene. This CDR3 spans 16 amino acids. The CDR3 bases are TGTGCCAGCAGCAAAGTCGAGGACGGCCCAAATTCACCCCTCCACTTT. Translation gives CASSKVEDGPNSPLHF.

In its sample, this clone was seen a few times. The chain is built from TRBV18 and TRBJ2-3; maybe TRBD2 (5 bases). The V end was cut by 2 bases, the J end by 3 bases, with 9 bases between. In germline, CDR1 is KGHSH, CDR2 LQKENI. The CDR3 covers 14 residues. CDR3 loop: CASSPFGETDTQYF. The CDR3, as DNA: TGTGCCAGCTCACCATTTGGGGAGACAGATACGCAGTATTTT.

The chain carries TRBV6-5 and TRBJ2-2; D unclear. V was trimmed by 4 bases and J by 0 bases, leaving 6 bases between them. CDR1 and CDR2 from the germline V gene are MNHEY and SVGAGI. This CDR3 contains 14 residues. The CDR3 sequence is CASSLQTNTGELFF. The DNA for the CDR3 is TGTGCCAGCAGTTTACAGACGAACACCGGGGAGCTGTTTTTT.

The chain joins TRBV19 to TRBJ1-5; the D gene is possibly TRBD1 (5 bases). CDR1 is LNHDA, CDR2 SQIVND, per germline (reference sequence). The CDR3 is 15 residues long. The V end was cut by 7 bases, the J end by 3 bases, with 16 bases between. The DNA of the CDR3 is TGTGCCAGTATCCCCCAGGGTAGGATCAATCAGCCCCAGCATTTT. Translating gives CASIPQGRINQPQHF.

The chain carries TRBV30 and TRBJ1-1; D is uncertain. The germline CDR1 and CDR2 sequences are GTSNPN and SVGIG (reference sequence). The CDR3 sequence is 16 residues long. Deletions cut 0 bases from V and 0 bases from J, with 14 bases between. CDR3 sequence reads: CAWSVEHSRMNTEAFF. CDR3 nucleotide sequence: TGTGCCTGGAGTGTGGAACATAGCCGCATGAACACTGAAGCTTTCTTT.

The chain employs TRBV25-1 and TRBJ2-2, with D uncertain. The V and J ends lost 8 bases and 6 bases respectively, with 13 bases between them. Germline loops: CDR1 MGHDK, CDR2 SYGVNS. This CDR3 spans 13 amino acids. Written as DNA, the CDR3 is TGTGCCAGCCGCGATAGAGGTCCCGGGGAGCTGTTTTTT. Protein sequence: CASRDRGPGELFF.

V and J are TRBV6-6 and TRBJ2-2; 8 bases agree with TRBD1. The CDR3 covers 14 residues. Trimming removed 4 bases from V and 7 bases from J; junction bases left unmatched: 5. The germline gives CDR1 MNHNY, CDR2 SVGAGI (reference sequence). This CDR3 is CASSWGQDLGELFF. CDR3 nucleotide sequence: TGTGCCAGCAGTTGGGGACAGGACCTCGGGGAGCTGTTTTTT.

This chain connects TRBV7-2 to TRBJ2-3; D is possibly TRBD2 (5 bases). CDR1 is SGHTA and CDR2 is FQGNSA in the germline V gene. The CDR3 has 14 amino acids. V lost 0 bases to trimming and J lost 6 bases, with 10 bases between them. The CDR3 sequence is CASSLAASQDTQYF. CDR3 in DNA: TGTGCCAGCAGCTTAGCGGCTAGCCAGGATACGCAGTATTTT.

On this clone: Other DNA sequences from this sample encode an identical CDR3 as well. The chain couples TRBV5-1 to TRBJ1-1, with TRBD1 matching 8 bases. Unmatched junction bases numbered 5, after V lost 5 bases and J lost 2 bases. CDR3 length: 14 amino acids. The V gene's germline CDR1 is SGHRS and CDR2 YFSETQ. CDR3 in amino acids: CASSPGTGNTEAFF. The CDR3 DNA reads as TGCGCCAGCAGTCCCGGGACAGGAAACACTGAAGCTTTCTTT.

The V gene is TRBV19, the J gene TRBJ2-1; 14 bases match TRBD2. V dropped 10 bases and J dropped 6; count of bases not matched to a gene: 5. This CDR3 spans 14 amino acids. The V gene's germline CDR1 is LNHDA and CDR2 SQIVND (reference sequence). DNA of the CDR3: TGTGCCACCACCGGACTAGCGGGGGGCAATGAGCAGTTCTTC. Protein product: CATTGLAGGNEQFF. The full variable domain, with the rest looked up from reference TRBV19 and TRBJ2-1, is DGGITQSPKYLFRKEGQNVTLSCEQNLNHDAMYWYRQDPGQGLRLIYYSQIVNDFQKGDIAEGYSVSREKKESFPLTVTSAQKNPTAFYLCATTGLAGGNEQFFGPGTRLTVL.

CDR3 bases: TGTGCCAGCAGCGTAGCTCCAGCTCAGGGCGAGCAGTACTTC. Protein product: CASSVAPAQGEQYF. The chain employs TRBV9 and TRBJ2-7, with D maybe TRBD1 (5 bases). Trimming removed 0 bases at V and 6 bases at J, with 13 bases between. Germline CDR1 reads SGDLS; CDR2 reads YYNGEE. This CDR3 comprises 14 residues.

This chain connects TRBV5-6 to TRBJ2-4, with TRBD1 matching over 8 bases. J was trimmed by 0 bases and V by 0 bases; bases with no gene match: 11. Germline V gene sequence: CDR1 SGHDT, CDR2 YYEEEE. The CDR3 sequence is 19 residues long. CDR3 DNA: TGTGCCAGCAGCTTGGTGGACAGGGCCGGTCCGCTAGCCAAAAACATTCAGTACTTC. Protein sequence: CASSLVDRAGPLAKNIQYF.

The chain recombines TRBV5-8 with TRBJ1-4; possibly TRBD1 for D (5 bases). This CDR3 has 14 amino acids. V gave up 3 bases and J gave up 4 bases, with 10 bases separating them. Per germline, CDR1 SGHTS and CDR2 YDEGEE. In nucleotides, the CDR3 is TGTGCCAGCAGCTCCGGGACGGTTAATGAAAAACTGTTTTTT. Amino acids: CASSSGTVNEKLFF.